These T cell receptor beta chains were read from a single sample in a study of metastatic and nonmetastatic thyroid tumors. TCRdb recomputed clones from the PCR reads via MiXCR. The sample includes 20,000 to 25,000 clones, roughly 12% seen only once; the top ten take around 24%. The sample was blood. These receptors were obtained from a female donor with papillary thyroid cancer or a benign thyroid nodule (not recorded which). Some clones in this sample may be carry-over from other donors' samples. Each CDR3 is given with its conserved first and last residue. The order of the fields is V gene, D gene, J gene, clone size, CDR3 protein, CDR3 DNA. The D gene is left open where the match is weak. Some rows mark clone size as missing; the rest say once, few, many or name a class of expanded clone.

>TRBV11-2|.|TRBJ2-1|once
CASSLSHSSLEQFF
TGTGCCAGCAGCTTAAGCCACAGTTCCCTTGAGCAGTTCTTC
>TRBV19|.|TRBJ2-5|.
CASSVRRSQETQYF
TGTGCGAGTAGTGTCCGACGCTCCCAAGAGACCCAGTACTTC
>TRBV28|TRBD2|TRBJ2-1|many
CASSLSPPGGTYNEQFF
TGTGCCAGCAGTTTATCCCCCCCGGGAGGTACATACAATGAGCAGTTCTTC
>TRBV12-3/TRBV12-4|.|TRBJ1-2|medium-sized
CASKRGGMGYGYTF
TGTGCCAGCAAACGGGGGGGGATGGGCTATGGCTACACCTTC
>TRBV12-5|.|TRBJ1-2|medium-sized
CASGLWGDPYGYTF
TGTGCTAGTGGTTTGTGGGGGGATCCCTATGGCTACACCTTC
>TRBV27|.|TRBJ2-2|medium-sized
CASSLGGSGELFF
TGTGCCAGCAGTTTAGGGGGTAGCGGGGAGCTGTTTTTT
>TRBV12-3/TRBV12-4|TRBD1|TRBJ2-2|many
CASRPGTGANTGELFF
TGTGCCAGCAGGCCCGGGACAGGCGCGAACACCGGGGAGCTGTTTTTT
>TRBV5-1|.|TRBJ2-2|many
CASSFKGSNTGELFF
TGCGCCAGCAGCTTCAAGGGCTCGAACACCGGGGAGCTGTTTTTT
>TRBV2|.|TRBJ2-3|many
CASSGPRGGETDTQYF
TGTGCCAGCAGTGGACCCCGAGGGGGGGAGACGGATACGCAGTATTTT
>TRBV20-1|.|TRBJ2-3|many
CSGATQSTDTQYF
TGCAGTGGGGCTACACAAAGCACAGATACGCAGTATTTT
>TRBV7-9|.|TRBJ2-7|.
CASSLDSFPRRQYF
TGTGCCAGCAGCTTAGATTCGTTTCCGCGCAGGCAGTACTTC
>TRBV5-1|TRBD1|TRBJ2-1|many
CASRISGQHNEQFF
TGCGCCAGCAGGATTTCGGGACAGCACAATGAGCAGTTCTTC
>TRBV7-2|TRBD2|TRBJ2-1|many
CASSEGLAGYNEQFF
TGTGCCAGCAGCGAAGGACTAGCGGGCTACAATGAGCAGTTCTTC
>TRBV6-5|TRBD2|TRBJ2-3|medium-sized
CASSYSAGGKDTQYF
TGTGCCAGCAGTTACTCGGCGGGGGGGAAAGATACGCAGTATTTT
>TRBV9|TRBD1|TRBJ2-2|many
CASSVGIWGQGNTGELFF
TGTGCCAGCAGCGTAGGGATATGGGGACAGGGCAACACCGGGGAGCTGTTTTTT
>TRBV18|.|TRBJ1-3|many
CASSPTSSGNTIYF
TGTGCCAGCTCACCCACTTCGTCTGGAAACACCATATATTTT
>TRBV28|TRBD1|TRBJ1-1|many
CASSFRRLTGGLTEAFF
TGTGCCAGCAGTTTTCGTAGGTTGACAGGGGGACTGACTGAAGCTTTCTTT
>TRBV3-1|TRBD1|TRBJ1-1|many
CASSPRPGTGGTEAFF
TGTGCCAGCAGCCCTCGACCAGGGACAGGGGGAACTGAAGCTTTCTTT
>TRBV28|TRBD2|TRBJ2-1|medium-sized
CASSLSTSGTYNEQFF
TGTGCCAGCAGTTTATCTACTAGCGGTACCTACAATGAGCAGTTCTTC
>TRBV28|TRBD1|TRBJ1-2|many
CASSRGQNYGYTF
TGTGCCAGCAGCCGGGGACAGAACTATGGCTACACCTTC
>TRBV7-2|.|TRBJ1-2|.
CASSPATGSYGYTF
TGTGCCAGTAGCCCGGCTACAGGGTCCTATGGCTACACCTTC
>TRBV5-6|TRBD1|TRBJ1-2|many
CASSPTQGQGSGYTF
TGTGCCAGCAGCCCAACCCAGGGACAGGGGAGTGGCTACACCTTC
>TRBV2|.|TRBJ2-7|.
CASTPEWTVVYEQYF
TGTGCCAGCACCCCAGAGTGGACAGTGGTCTACGAGCAGTACTTC
>TRBV27|.|TRBJ2-2|.
CASSPYFSGQLFF
TGTGCCAGCAGTCCCTACTTCTCCGGGCAGCTGTTTTTT
>TRBV27|TRBD1|TRBJ1-1|medium-sized
CASSPGTAVNTEAFF
TGTGCCAGCAGTCCCGGGACAGCTGTGAACACTGAAGCTTTCTTT
>TRBV2|TRBD2|TRBJ2-3|many
CASSLGSGRATDTQYF
TGTGCCAGCAGTCTTGGAAGCGGGAGGGCCACAGATACGCAGTATTTT
>TRBV2|.|TRBJ1-2|medium-sized
CASRGGETGYTF
TGTGCCAGCAGGGGGGGGGAAACTGGCTACACCTTC
>TRBV7-2|TRBD1|TRBJ1-5|.
CASSEGQGGQPRHF
TGTGCCAGCAGCGAAGGACAGGGTGGCCAGCCCCGGCATTTT
>TRBV12-3/TRBV12-4|.|TRBJ1-1|.
CASSLVGYSSGHRENTEAFF
TGTGCCAGCAGTTTAGTAGGGTATTCTTCGGGACACAGAGAGAACACTGAAGCTTTCTTT
>TRBV5-6|.|TRBJ1-2|many
CASSLAGQLYGYTF
TGTGCCAGCAGCTTGGCCGGACAGCTCTATGGCTACACCTTC
>TRBV29-1|.|TRBJ1-1|many
CSVGYRNTEAFF
TGCAGCGTTGGTTACAGGAACACTGAAGCTTTCTTT
>TRBV7-2|.|TRBJ1-2|many
CASSLALRVGGGYTF
TGTGCCAGCAGCTTAGCGCTGCGGGTCGGCGGTGGCTACACCTTC
>TRBV7-6|.|TRBJ2-1|many
CASSLTRGWDEQFF
TGTGCCAGCAGCTTAACGAGGGGGTGGGATGAGCAGTTCTTC
>TRBV10-1|.|TRBJ1-1|many
CASSRGLNTEAFF
TGCGCCAGCAGCCGGGGCTTGAACACTGAAGCTTTCTTT
>TRBV6-1|.|TRBJ1-6|.
CAGIEAPTFSPLHF
TGTGCCGGCATTGAGGCCCCGACATTCTCACCCCTCCACTTT
>TRBV24-1|.|TRBJ2-1|.
CAAGRLWINEQFF
TGTGCCGCAGGACGACTTTGGATCAATGAGCAGTTCTTC
>TRBV29-1|TRBD1|TRBJ1-2|many
CSAARDRGMLGYTF
TGCAGCGCCGCCCGGGACAGGGGGATGCTTGGCTACACCTTC
>TRBV25-1|.|TRBJ1-2|many
CASSRAGETDYTF
TGTGCCAGCAGTAGAGCTGGGGAGACAGACTACACCTTC
>TRBV19|TRBD1|TRBJ1-2|many
CASSVPGQGEFYGYTF
TGTGCCAGTAGTGTTCCGGGACAGGGGGAGTTCTATGGCTACACCTTC
>TRBV7-9|.|TRBJ2-3|many
CASTVGSTDTQYF
TGTGCCAGCACAGTCGGGAGCACAGATACGCAGTATTTT
>TRBV12-3/TRBV12-4|.|TRBJ2-2|many
CASSRDVATGELFF
TGTGCCAGCAGCCGCGATGTCGCAACCGGGGAGCTGTTTTTT
>TRBV2|TRBD1|TRBJ1-6|medium-sized
CASSSWTGGNSPLHF
TGTGCCAGCAGCTCCTGGACAGGGGGAAACTCACCCCTCCACTTT
>TRBV2|.|TRBJ1-6|.
CASSETQGRRSPLHF
TGTGCCAGCAGTGAAACTCAGGGTCGGCGTTCACCCCTCCACTTT
>TRBV6-2/TRBV6-3|.|TRBJ1-2|many
CASSYGDNGYTF
TGTGCCAGCAGTTACGGGGACAATGGCTACACCTTC
>TRBV19|.|TRBJ2-2|many
CASSPGYRGSRSTGELFF
TGTGCCAGTAGTCCGGGATATCGGGGTTCACGGTCCACCGGGGAGCTGTTTTTT
>TRBV5-1|.|TRBJ1-2|many
CASSLEAANYGYTF
TGCGCCAGCAGCTTGGAGGCGGCAAACTATGGCTACACCTTC
>TRBV7-9|.|TRBJ1-1|many
CASSTTLRNTEAFF
TGTGCCAGCAGCACAACCCTTAGGAACACTGAAGCTTTCTTT
>TRBV6-1|.|TRBJ2-1|.
CASSRGLSGEDEQFF
TGTGCCAGCAGCAGGGGACTATCTGGAGAAGATGAGCAGTTCTTC
>TRBV28|TRBD2|TRBJ2-7|many
CASSGGGDNYEQYF
TGTGCCAGCAGCGGGGGGGGGGACAACTACGAGCAGTACTTC
>TRBV7-6|TRBD2|TRBJ2-7|many
CASSRDSGRPYEQYF
TGTGCCAGCAGCAGAGATAGCGGGAGGCCCTACGAGCAGTACTTC
>TRBV6-1|.|TRBJ1-3|medium-sized
CASTDRVTGNTIYF
TGTGCCAGCACCGACCGGGTTACTGGAAACACCATATATTTT
>TRBV6-1|.|TRBJ2-7|medium-sized
CASNQGFYEQYF
TGTGCCAGCAACCAGGGCTTCTACGAGCAGTACTTC
>TRBV5-5|.|TRBJ2-7|many
CASSYTGMGQYEQYF
TGTGCCAGCAGCTATACGGGAATGGGTCAGTACGAGCAGTACTTC